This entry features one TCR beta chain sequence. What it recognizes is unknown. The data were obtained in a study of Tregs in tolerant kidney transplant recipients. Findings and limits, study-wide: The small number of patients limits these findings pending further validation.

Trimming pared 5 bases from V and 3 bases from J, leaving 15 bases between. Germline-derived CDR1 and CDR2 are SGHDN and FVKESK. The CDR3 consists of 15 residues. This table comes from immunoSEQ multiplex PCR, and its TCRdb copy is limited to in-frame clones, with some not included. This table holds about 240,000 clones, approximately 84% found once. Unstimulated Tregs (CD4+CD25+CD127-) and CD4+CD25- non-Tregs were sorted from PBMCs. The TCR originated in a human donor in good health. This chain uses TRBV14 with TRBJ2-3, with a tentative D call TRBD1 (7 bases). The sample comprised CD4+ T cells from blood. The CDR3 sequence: CASSRGGDRTDTQYF. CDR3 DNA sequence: TGTGCCAGCAGCAGAGGCGGGGACAGAACAGATACGCAGTATTTT. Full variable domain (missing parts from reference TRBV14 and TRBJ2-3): EAGVTQFPSHSVIEKGQTVTLRCDPISGHDNLYWYRRVMGKEIKFLLHFVKESKQDESGMPNNRFLAERTGGTYSTLKVQPAELEDSGVYFCASSRGGDRTDTQYFGPGTRLTVL.